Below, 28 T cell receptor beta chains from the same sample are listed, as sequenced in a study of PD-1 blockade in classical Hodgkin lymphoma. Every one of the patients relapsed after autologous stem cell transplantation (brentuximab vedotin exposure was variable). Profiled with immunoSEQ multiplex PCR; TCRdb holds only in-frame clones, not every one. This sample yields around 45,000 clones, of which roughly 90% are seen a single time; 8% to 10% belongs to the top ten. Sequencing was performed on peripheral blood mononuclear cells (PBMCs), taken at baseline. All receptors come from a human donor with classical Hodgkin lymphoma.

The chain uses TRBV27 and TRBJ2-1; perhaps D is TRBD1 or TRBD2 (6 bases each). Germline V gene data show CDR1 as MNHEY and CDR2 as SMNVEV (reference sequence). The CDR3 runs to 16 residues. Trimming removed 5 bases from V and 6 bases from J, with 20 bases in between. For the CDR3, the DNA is TGTGCCAGCAGTCCCGGTGGGGGGCGCTGGGGCAATGAGCAGTTCTTC. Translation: CASSPGGGRWGNEQFF.

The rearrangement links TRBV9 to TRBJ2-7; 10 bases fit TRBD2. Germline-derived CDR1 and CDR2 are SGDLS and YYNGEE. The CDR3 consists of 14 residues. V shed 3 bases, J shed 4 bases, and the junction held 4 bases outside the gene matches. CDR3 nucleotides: TGTGCCAGCAGCGCTAGCGGGGGACCTTACGAGCAGTACTTC. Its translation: CASSASGGPYEQYF.

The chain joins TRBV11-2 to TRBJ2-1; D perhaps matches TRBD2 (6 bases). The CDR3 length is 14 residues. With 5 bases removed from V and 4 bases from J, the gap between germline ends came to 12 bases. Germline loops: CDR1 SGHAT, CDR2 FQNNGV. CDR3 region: CASSGGWVYNEQFF. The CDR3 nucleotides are TGTGCCAGCAGCGGAGGGTGGGTGTACAATGAGCAGTTCTTC. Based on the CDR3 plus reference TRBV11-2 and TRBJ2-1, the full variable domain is EAGVAQSPRYKIIEKRQSVAFWCNPISGHATLYWYQQILGQGPKLLIQFQNNGVVDDSQLPKDRFSAERLKGVDSTLKIQPAKLEDSAVYLCASSGGWVYNEQFFGPGTRLTVL.

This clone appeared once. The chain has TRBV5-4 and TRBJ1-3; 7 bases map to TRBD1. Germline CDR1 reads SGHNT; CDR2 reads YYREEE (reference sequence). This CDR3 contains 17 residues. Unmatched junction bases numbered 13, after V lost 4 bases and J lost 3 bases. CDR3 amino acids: CASSQAGQSLVGNTIYF. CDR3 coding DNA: TGTGCCAGCAGCCAAGCGGGACAGTCTCTTGTTGGAAACACCATATATTTT.

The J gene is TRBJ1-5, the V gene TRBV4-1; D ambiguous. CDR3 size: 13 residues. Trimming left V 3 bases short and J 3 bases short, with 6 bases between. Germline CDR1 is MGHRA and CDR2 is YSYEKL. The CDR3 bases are TGCGCCAGCAGCCAGGGGTTCAATCAGCCCCAGCATTTT. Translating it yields CASSQGFNQPQHF.

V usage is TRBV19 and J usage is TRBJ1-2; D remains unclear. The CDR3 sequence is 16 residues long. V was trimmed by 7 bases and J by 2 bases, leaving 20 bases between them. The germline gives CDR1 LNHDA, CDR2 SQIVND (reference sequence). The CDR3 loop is CASTMRWRGVNYGYTF. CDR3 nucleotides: TGTGCCAGTACCATGAGATGGCGGGGAGTAAACTATGGCTACACCTTC.

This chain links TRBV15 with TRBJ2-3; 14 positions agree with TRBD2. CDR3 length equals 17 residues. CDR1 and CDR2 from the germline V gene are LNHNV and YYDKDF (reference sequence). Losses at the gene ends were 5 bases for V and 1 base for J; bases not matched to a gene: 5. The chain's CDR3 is CATSRRTSGGRTDTQYF. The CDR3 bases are TGTGCCACCAGCCGACGGACTAGCGGGGGGCGCACAGATACGCAGTATTTT.

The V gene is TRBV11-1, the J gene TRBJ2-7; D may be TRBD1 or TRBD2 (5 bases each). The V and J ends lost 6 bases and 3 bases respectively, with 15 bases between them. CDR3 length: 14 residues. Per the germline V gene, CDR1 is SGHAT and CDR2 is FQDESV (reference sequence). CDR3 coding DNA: TGTGCCAGCAGACCAAGGGGAGCCGTCTACGAGCAGTACTTC. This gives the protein CASRPRGAVYEQYF.

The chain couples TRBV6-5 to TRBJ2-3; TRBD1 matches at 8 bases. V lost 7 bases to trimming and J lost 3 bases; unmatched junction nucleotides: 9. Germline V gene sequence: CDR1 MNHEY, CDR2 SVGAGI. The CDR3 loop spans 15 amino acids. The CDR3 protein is CASTQQGVATDTQYF. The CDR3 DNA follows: TGTGCCAGCACTCAACAGGGGGTAGCAACAGATACGCAGTATTTT.

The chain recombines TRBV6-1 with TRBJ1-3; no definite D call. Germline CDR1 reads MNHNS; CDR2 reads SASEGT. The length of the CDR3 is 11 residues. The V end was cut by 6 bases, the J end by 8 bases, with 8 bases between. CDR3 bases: TGTGCCAGCAGCCGCGGAGACACCATATATTTT. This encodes CASSRGDTIYF.

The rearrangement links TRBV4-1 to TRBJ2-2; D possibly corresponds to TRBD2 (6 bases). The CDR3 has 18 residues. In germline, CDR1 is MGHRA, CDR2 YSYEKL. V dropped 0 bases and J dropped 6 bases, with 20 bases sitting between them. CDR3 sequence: CASSQDKSGAGWSGELFF. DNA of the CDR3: TGCGCCAGCAGCCAAGATAAGTCGGGAGCAGGTTGGTCCGGGGAGCTGTTTTTT.

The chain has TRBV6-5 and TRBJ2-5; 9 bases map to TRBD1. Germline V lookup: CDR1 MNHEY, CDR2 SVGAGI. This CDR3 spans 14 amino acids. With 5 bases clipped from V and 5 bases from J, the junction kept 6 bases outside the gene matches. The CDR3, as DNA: TGTGCCAGCAGTCCGGACAGGGGAAGGGAGACCCAGTACTTC. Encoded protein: CASSPDRGRETQYF.

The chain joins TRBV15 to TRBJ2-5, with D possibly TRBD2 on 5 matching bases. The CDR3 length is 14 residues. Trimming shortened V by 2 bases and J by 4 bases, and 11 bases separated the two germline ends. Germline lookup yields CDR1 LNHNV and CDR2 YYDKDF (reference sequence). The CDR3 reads CATSRRGSGETQYF. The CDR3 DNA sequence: TGTGCCACCAGCAGAAGAGGGTCCGGAGAGACCCAGTACTTC.

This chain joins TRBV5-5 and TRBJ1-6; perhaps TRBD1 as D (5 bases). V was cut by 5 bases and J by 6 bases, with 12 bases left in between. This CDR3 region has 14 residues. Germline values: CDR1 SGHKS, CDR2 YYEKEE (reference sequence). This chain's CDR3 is CASSRQGFNSPLHF. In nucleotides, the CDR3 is TGTGCCAGCAGTCGGCAGGGTTTTAATTCACCCCTCCACTTT.

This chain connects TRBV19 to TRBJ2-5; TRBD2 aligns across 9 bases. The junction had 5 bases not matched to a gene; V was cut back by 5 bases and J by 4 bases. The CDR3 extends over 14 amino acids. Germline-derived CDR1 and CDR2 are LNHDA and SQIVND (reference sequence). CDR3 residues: CASSPFSGGETQYF. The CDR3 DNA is TGTGCCAGTAGTCCCTTTAGCGGGGGAGAGACCCAGTACTTC.

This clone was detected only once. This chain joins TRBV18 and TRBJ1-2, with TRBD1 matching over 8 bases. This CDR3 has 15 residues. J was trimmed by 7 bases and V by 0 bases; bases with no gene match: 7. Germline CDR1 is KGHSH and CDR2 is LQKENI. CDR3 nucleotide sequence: TGTGCCAGCTCACCACCGGGCAGGGGGCTCGCTGGCTACACCTTC. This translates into CASSPPGRGLAGYTF.

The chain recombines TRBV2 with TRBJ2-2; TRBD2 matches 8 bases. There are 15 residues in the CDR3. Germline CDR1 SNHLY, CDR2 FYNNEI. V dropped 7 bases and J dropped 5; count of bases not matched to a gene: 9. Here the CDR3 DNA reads TGTGCCAGCACCCTCAGTAGCGGGACTACCGGGGAGCTGTTTTTT. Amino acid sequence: CASTLSSGTTGELFF.

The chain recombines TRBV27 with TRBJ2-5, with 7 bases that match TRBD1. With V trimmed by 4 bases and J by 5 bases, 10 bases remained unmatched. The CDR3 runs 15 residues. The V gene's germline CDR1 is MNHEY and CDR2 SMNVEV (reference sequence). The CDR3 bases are TGTGCCAGCAGTTCTCGACAGGGATCTCAGGAGACCCAGTACTTC. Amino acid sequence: CASSSRQGSQETQYF.

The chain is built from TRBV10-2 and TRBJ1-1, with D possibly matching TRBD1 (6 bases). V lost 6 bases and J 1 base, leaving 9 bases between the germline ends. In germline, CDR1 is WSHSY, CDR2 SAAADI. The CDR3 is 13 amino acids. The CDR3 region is CASSDRRNTEAFF. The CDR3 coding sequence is TGCGCCAGCAGCGACAGGAGGAACACTGAAGCTTTCTTT.

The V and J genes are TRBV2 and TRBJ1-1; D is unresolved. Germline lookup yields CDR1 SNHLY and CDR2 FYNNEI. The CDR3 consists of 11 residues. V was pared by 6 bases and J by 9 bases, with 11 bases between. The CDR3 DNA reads TGTGCCAGCAGATCCGGCCCCCAAGCTTTCTTT. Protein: CASRSGPQAFF.

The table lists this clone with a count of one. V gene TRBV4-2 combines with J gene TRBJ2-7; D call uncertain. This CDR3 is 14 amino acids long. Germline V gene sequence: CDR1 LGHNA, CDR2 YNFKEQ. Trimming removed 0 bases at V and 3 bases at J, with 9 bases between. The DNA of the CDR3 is TGTGCCAGCAGCCAAGACGCTTCGGGCTACGAGCAGTACTTC. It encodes CASSQDASGYEQYF.

The CDR3 DNA reads TGTGCCAGCACCCCCGGGCAGTATAACACTGAAGCTTTCTTT. Translation gives CASTPGQYNTEAFF. V and J are TRBV6-5 and TRBJ1-1; D remains unclear. The CDR3 contains 14 residues. Trimming pared 7 bases from V and 2 bases from J, leaving 14 bases between. Germline V gene lookup returns CDR1 MNHEY and CDR2 SVGAGI.

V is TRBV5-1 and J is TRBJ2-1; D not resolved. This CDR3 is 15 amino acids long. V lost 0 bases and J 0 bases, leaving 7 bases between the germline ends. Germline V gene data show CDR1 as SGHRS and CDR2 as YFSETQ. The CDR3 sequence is CASSLVGPSYNEQFF. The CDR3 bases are TGCGCCAGCAGCTTGGTCGGACCCTCCTACAATGAGCAGTTCTTC.

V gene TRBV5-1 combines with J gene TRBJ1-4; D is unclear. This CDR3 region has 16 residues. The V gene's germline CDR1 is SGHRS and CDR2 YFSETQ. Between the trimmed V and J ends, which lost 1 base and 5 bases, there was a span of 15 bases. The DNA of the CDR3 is TGCGCCAGCAGCTTGCGTGGTGCCTCGGGGAATGAAAAACTGTTTTTT. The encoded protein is CASSLRGASGNEKLFF. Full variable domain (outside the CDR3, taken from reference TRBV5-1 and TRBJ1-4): KAGVTQTPRYLIKTRGQQVTLSCSPISGHRSVSWYQQTPGQGLQFLFEYFSETQRNKGNFPGRFSGRQFSNSRSEMNVSTLELGDSALYLCASSLRGASGNEKLFFGSGTQLSVL.

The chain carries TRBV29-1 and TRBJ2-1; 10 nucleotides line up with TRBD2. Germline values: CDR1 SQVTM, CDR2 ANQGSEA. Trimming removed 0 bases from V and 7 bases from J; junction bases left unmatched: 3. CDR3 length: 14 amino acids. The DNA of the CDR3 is TGCAGCGTTGAAGATTGGGGACTAGCGAATGAGCAGTTCTTC. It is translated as CSVEDWGLANEQFF.

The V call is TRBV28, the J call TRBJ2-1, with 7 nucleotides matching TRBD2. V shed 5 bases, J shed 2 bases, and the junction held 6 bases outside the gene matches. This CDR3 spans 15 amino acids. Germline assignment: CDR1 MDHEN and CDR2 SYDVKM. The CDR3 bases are TGTGCCAGCAGTCCCCCTAGCGGAGCCTACAATGAGCAGTTCTTC. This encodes CASSPPSGAYNEQFF. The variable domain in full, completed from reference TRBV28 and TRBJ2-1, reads DVKVTQSSRYLVKRTGEKVFLECVQDMDHENMFWYRQDPGLGLRLIYFSYDVKMKEKGDIPEGYSVSREKKERFSLILESASTNQTSMYLCASSPPSGAYNEQFFGPGTRLTVL.

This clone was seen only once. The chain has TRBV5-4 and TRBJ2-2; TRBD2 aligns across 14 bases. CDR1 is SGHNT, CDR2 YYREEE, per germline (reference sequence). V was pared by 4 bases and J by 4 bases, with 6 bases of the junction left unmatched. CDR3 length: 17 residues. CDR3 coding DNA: TGTGCCAGCAGCGAGGGACTAGCGGGAGTTAGCACCGGGGAGCTGTTTTTT. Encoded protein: CASSEGLAGVSTGELFF.

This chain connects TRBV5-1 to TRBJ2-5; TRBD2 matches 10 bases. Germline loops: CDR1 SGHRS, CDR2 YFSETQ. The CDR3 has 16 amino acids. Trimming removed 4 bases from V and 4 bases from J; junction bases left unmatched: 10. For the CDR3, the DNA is TGCGCCAGCAGCGCTCCTAGCGGGAGAACTCGAGAGACCCAGTACTTC. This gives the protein CASSAPSGRTRETQYF.